This passage covers 14 T cell receptor beta chains from one sample sequenced in a study of blood T cell repertoires in COVID-19. Sequenced by immunoSEQ multiplex PCR; TCRdb stores in-frame clones only, minus some. The repertoire has a few hundred thousand clones, approximately 91% of them found once; the top ten carry approximately 0.7%. The sample was peripheral blood. The receptor source for this set is a human donor in a cohort sampled during active COVID-19.

The rearrangement joins TRBV18 to TRBJ1-1; no clear D. Germline V lookup: CDR1 KGHSH, CDR2 LQKENI. Trimming removed 6 bases from V and 2 bases from J, with 10 bases in between. The CDR3 runs to 13 residues. The CDR3 reads CASSFSPNTEAFF. CDR3 nucleotide sequence: TGTGCCAGCTCCTTTAGTCCTAACACTGAAGCTTTCTTT.

In this sample, this clone turned up once. The chain links TRBV6-2 or TRBV6-3 to TRBJ2-7; 7 bases fit TRBD1. V lost 5 bases, J lost 1 base, and 11 bases stayed unmatched. The CDR3 is 16 amino acids. Germline V gene sequence: CDR1 MNHEY, CDR2 SVGEGT. The CDR3 loop reads CASSRTSDRVSYEQYF. CDR3 sequence (DNA): TGTGCCAGCAGTCGGACCTCCGACAGGGTGTCCTACGAGCAGTACTTC.

J is TRBJ1-3 and V is TRBV4-2, with a weak D call TRBD1 (5 bases). Germline assignment: CDR1 LGHNA and CDR2 YNFKEQ. Trimming shortened V by 3 bases and J by 0 bases, and 9 bases separated the two germline ends. CDR3 size: 15 residues. CDR3 nucleotides: TGTGCCAGCAGCCAGCAGGGCCACTCTGGAAACACCATATATTTT. It is translated as CASSQQGHSGNTIYF.

The V gene is TRBV19, the J gene TRBJ1-5, with 7 bases fitting TRBD1. Unmatched junction bases numbered 16, after V lost 9 bases and J lost 5 bases. This CDR3 is 16 amino acids long. The germline V gene has CDR1 LNHDA and CDR2 SQIVND (reference sequence). The CDR3 nucleotides read TGTGCCAGCCAAAGTAGTGGGGGACAGACTGATCAGCCCCAGCATTTT. Its translation: CASQSSGGQTDQPQHF.

The chain uses TRBV5-6 and TRBJ2-1; 12 bases map to TRBD2. V dropped 0 bases and J dropped 8; count of bases not matched to a gene: 9. From germline, CDR1 is SGHDT and CDR2 YYEEEE. The CDR3 runs 17 residues. The CDR3 protein is CASSLEVTRLAGDEQFF. The CDR3 DNA is TGTGCCAGCAGCTTGGAAGTCACGCGACTAGCGGGAGATGAGCAGTTCTTC.

This clone was recorded a few times. This chain links TRBV4-3 with TRBJ1-2; TRBD1 is a possible D gene (5 bases). The germline V gene has CDR1 LGHNA and CDR2 YSLEER. This CDR3 has 13 amino acids. The germline V and J ends were trimmed by 3 bases and 3 bases, with 8 bases remaining between them. The CDR3 sequence: CASSQLGDYGYTF. CDR3 DNA sequence: TGCGCCAGCAGCCAGTTAGGGGACTATGGCTACACCTTC.

The chain uses TRBV10-3 and TRBJ2-7, with 8 bases that match TRBD2. The ends lost 4 bases at V and 5 bases at J; junction bases unmatched: 13. CDR3 size: 16 residues. Germline CDR1 ENHRY, CDR2 SYGVKD. The CDR3 protein is CAISGGVGSGDHEQYF. CDR3 nucleotides: TGTGCCATCAGTGGGGGGGTCGGTAGCGGGGACCACGAGCAGTACTTC.

The chain recombines TRBV7-8 with TRBJ1-2; D might be TRBD1 (6 bases). There are 14 residues in the CDR3. Trimming shortened V by 3 bases and J by 3 bases, and 11 bases separated the two germline ends. The germline V gene has CDR1 SGHVS and CDR2 FQNEAQ. CDR3 coding DNA: TGTGCCAGCAGCTTGGGCGACAGGTACTATGGCTACACCTTC. It codes for CASSLGDRYYGYTF. Full variable domain (rest looked up from reference TRBV7-8 and TRBJ1-2): GAGVSQSPRYKVAKRGQDVALRCDPISGHVSLFWYQQALGQGPEFLTYFQNEAQLDKSGLPSDRFFAERPEGSVSTLKIQRTQQEDSAVYLCASSLGDRYYGYTFGSGTRLTVV.

The chain recombines TRBV5-6 with TRBJ1-2; D is uncertain. Trimming took off 5 bases at V and 6 bases at J, with 20 bases between the two ends. The CDR3 is 15 residues long. CDR1 is SGHDT, CDR2 YYEEEE, per germline. The DNA of the CDR3 is TGTGCCAGCAGGATTAAACAGAGTGCTGTGGATGGCTACACCTTC. Translating it yields CASRIKQSAVDGYTF.

This chain uses TRBV6-5 with TRBJ2-2, with 7 nucleotides matching TRBD1. Germline loops: CDR1 MNHEY, CDR2 SVGAGI. This CDR3 spans 16 amino acids. Germline trimming cut 0 bases from V and 2 bases from J; bases unmatched to any gene: 3. Here the CDR3 reads CASSYSTGLNTGELFF. In nucleotides, the CDR3 is TGTGCCAGCAGTTACTCGACAGGGTTAAACACCGGGGAGCTGTTTTTT.

The gene calls are TRBV7-2 and TRBJ2-1, with a weak D call TRBD2 (5 bases). This CDR3 spans 14 amino acids. In germline, CDR1 is SGHTA, CDR2 FQGNSA. Trimming removed 5 bases at V and 9 bases at J, with 17 bases between. The CDR3 region has the DNA TGTGCCAGCAGCCAAGGGTACCGGGATGGTGAGCAGTTCTTC. Encoded protein: CASSQGYRDGEQFF.

This chain connects TRBV25-1 to TRBJ2-1; TRBD2 agrees at 7 bases. J lost 7 bases, V lost 5 bases, and 11 bases had no gene match. The CDR3 length is 15 residues. The germline gives CDR1 MGHDK, CDR2 SYGVNS. For the CDR3, the DNA is TGTGCCAGCAGTCACCCTAGCGGCTCCCTGAATGAGCAGTTCTTC. Its translation is CASSHPSGSLNEQFF.

CDR3 bases: TGTGCCAGCAGTTTAGGATTCGGCGAGCAGTACTTC. Translated, it gives CASSLGFGEQYF. V gene TRBV12-3 or TRBV12-4 combines with J gene TRBJ2-7; D remains unclear. Trimming removed 1 base from V and 6 bases from J, with 7 bases in between. The CDR3 length is 12 residues.

CDR3 coding DNA: TGCGCCAGCAGCTCATTTCAGACAGATAGCAATCAGCCCCAGCATTTT. Protein product: CASSSFQTDSNQPQHF. The chain links TRBV4-1 to TRBJ1-5; a possible D gene is TRBD1 (5 bases). Per the germline V gene, CDR1 is MGHRA and CDR2 is YSYEKL. This CDR3 has 16 amino acids. V gave up 5 bases and J gave up 0 bases, with 14 bases separating them.